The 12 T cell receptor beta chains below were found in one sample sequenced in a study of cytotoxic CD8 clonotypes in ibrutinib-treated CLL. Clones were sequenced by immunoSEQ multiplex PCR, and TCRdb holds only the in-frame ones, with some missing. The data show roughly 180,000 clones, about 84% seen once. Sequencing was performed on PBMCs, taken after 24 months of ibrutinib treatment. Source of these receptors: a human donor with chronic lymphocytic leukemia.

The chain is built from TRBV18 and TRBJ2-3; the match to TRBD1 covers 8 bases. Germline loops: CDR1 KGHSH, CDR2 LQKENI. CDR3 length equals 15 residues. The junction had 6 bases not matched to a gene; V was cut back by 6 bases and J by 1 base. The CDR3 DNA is TGTGCCAGCTCGGCCGACAGGGGCGGCACAGATACGCAGTATTTT. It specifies CASSADRGGTDTQYF.

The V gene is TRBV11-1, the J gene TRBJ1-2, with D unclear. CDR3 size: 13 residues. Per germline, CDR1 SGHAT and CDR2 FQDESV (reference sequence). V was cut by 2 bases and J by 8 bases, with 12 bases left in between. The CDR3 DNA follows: TGTGCCAGCAGCTTAACCAGCTATATGGGCTACACCTTC. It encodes CASSLTSYMGYTF.

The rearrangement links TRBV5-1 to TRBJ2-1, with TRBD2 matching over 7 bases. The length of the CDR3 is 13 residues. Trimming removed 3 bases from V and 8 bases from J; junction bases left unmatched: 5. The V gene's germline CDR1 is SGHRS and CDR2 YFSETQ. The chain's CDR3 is CASSWAGDYEQFF. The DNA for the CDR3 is TGCGCCAGCAGCTGGGCGGGAGATTATGAGCAGTTCTTC. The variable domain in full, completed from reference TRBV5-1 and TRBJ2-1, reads KAGVTQTPRYLIKTRGQQVTLSCSPISGHRSVSWYQQTPGQGLQFLFEYFSETQRNKGNFPGRFSGRQFSNSRSEMNVSTLELGDSALYLCASSWAGDYEQFFGPGTRLTVL.

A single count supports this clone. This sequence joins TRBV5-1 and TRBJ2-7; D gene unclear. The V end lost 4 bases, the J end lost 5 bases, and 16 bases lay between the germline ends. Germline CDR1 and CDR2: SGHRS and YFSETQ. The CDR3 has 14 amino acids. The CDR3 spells CASSPPAVRHEQYF. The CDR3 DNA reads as TGCGCCAGCAGCCCCCCGGCGGTACGGCACGAGCAGTACTTC.

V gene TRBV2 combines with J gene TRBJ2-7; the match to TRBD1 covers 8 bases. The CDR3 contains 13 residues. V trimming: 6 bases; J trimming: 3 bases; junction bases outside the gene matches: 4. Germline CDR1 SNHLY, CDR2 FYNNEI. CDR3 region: CASSGQGLYEQYF. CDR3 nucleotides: TGTGCCAGCAGCGGACAGGGTCTCTACGAGCAGTACTTC.

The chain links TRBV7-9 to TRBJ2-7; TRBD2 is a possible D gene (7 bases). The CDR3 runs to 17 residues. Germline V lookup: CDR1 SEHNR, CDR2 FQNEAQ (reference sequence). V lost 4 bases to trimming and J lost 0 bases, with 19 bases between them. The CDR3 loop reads CASSSHILGGDSYEQYF. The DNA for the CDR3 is TGTGCCAGCAGCTCCCACATCTTAGGGGGGGACTCCTACGAGCAGTACTTC.

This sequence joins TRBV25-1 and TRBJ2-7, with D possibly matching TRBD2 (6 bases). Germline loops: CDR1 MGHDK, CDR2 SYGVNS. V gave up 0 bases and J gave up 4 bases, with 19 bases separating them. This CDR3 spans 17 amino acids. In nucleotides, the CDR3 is TGTGCCAGCAGTGAATATCGTTCAAGGGAGGTCCCTTACGAGCAGTACTTC. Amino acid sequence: CASSEYRSREVPYEQYF.

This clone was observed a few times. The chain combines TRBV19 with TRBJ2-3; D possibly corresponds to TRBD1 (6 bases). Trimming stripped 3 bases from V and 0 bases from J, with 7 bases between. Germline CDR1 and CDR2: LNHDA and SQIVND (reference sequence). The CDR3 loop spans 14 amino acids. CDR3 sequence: CASSIQGSTDTQYF. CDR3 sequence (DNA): TGTGCCAGTAGTATTCAGGGGAGCACAGATACGCAGTATTTT.

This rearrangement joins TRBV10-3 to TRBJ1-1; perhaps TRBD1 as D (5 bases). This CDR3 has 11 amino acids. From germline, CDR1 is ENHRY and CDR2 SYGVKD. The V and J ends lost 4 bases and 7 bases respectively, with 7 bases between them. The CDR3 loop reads CAISGGNEAFF. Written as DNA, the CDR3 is TGTGCCATCAGTGGGGGGAATGAAGCTTTCTTT.

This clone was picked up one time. This CDR3 is CASSLESADTQYF. The DNA for the CDR3 is TGCGCCAGCAGCTTGGAGTCGGCAGATACGCAGTATTTT. The chain is built from TRBV5-1 and TRBJ2-3; no firm D call. Germline-derived CDR1 and CDR2 are SGHRS and YFSETQ. The germline V and J ends were trimmed by 0 bases and 4 bases, with 6 bases remaining between them. This CDR3 spans 13 amino acids.

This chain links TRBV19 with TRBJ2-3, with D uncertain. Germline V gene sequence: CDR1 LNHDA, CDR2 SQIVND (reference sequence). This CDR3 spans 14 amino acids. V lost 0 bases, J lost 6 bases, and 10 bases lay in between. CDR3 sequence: CASSIDRNADTQYF. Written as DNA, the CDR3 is TGTGCCAGTAGTATAGATCGTAACGCCGATACGCAGTATTTT.

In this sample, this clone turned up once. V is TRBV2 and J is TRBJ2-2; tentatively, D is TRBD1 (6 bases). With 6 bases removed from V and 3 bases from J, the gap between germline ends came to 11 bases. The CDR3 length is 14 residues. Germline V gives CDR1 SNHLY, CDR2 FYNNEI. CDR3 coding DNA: TGTGCCAGCAGCCGCTCAGGGGACACCGGGGAGCTGTTTTTT. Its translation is CASSRSGDTGELFF.